This TCR beta chain was recorded in a study of T cell responses to AZD1222 COVID-19 vaccine. Study-level points and caveats: Repertoires were obtained solely post-peak T cell response.

The CDR3 totals 13 residues. CDR1 and CDR2 (germline): SGHRS, YFSETQ. V was pared by 4 bases and J by 4 bases, with 9 bases between. The data were produced by immunoSEQ multiplex PCR, yet TCRdb's version contains in-frame clones alone and is incomplete. Of roughly 110,000 clones detected, roughly 87% appear once; the ten largest clones hold around 5%. Concerning this clone itself: Antigen specificity is unknown.

This clonotype was sampled from an adult who received the AZD1222 COVID-19 vaccine. The material sequenced was peripheral blood, taken 28 days after the second AZD1222 dose. The V gene is TRBV5-1, the J gene TRBJ1-5; possibly TRBD1 for D (6 bases). The CDR3, as DNA: TGCGCCAGCAGCGTCACAGGGAATCAGCCCCAGCATTTT. Its translation is CASSVTGNQPQHF.